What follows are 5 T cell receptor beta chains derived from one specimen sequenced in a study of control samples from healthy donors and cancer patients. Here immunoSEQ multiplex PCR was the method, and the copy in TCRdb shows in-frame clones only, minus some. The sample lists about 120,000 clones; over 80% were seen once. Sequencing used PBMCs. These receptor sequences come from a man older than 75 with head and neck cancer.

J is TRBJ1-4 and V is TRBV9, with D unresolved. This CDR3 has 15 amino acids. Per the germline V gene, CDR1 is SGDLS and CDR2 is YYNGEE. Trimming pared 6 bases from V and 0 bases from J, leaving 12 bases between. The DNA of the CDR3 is TGTGCCAGCACCCCTCAGGCTGCAACTAATGAAAAACTGTTTTTT. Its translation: CASTPQAATNEKLFF.

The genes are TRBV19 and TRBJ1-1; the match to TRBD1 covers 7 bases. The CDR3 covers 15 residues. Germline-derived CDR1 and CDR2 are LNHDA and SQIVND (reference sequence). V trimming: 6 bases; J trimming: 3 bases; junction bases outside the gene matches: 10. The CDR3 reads CASRTIQGFDTEAFF. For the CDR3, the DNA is TGTGCCAGTAGGACTATACAGGGGTTCGACACTGAAGCTTTCTTT. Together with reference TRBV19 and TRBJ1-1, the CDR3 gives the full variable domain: DGGITQSPKYLFRKEGQNVTLSCEQNLNHDAMYWYRQDPGQGLRLIYYSQIVNDFQKGDIAEGYSVSREKKESFPLTVTSAQKNPTAFYLCASRTIQGFDTEAFFGQGTRLTVV.

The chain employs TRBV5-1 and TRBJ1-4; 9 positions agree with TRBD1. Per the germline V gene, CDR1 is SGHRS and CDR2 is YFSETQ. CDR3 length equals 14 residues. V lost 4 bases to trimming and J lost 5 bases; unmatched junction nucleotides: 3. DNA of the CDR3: TGCGCCAGCAGCCGGGACAGGGAGAATGAAAAACTGTTTTTT. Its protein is CASSRDRENEKLFF.

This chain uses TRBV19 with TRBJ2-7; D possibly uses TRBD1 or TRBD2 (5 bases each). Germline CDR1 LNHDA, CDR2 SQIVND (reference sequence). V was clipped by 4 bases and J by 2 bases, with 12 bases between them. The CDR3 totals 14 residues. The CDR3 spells CASSTSGPAYEQYF. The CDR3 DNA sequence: TGTGCCAGTAGTACTTCGGGACCAGCCTACGAGCAGTACTTC.

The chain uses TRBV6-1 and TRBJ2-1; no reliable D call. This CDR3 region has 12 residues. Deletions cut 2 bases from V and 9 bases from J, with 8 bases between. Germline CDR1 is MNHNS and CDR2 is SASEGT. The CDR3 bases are TGTGCCAGCAGTGAACTTGGCAGTGAGCAGTTCTTC. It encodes CASSELGSEQFF.